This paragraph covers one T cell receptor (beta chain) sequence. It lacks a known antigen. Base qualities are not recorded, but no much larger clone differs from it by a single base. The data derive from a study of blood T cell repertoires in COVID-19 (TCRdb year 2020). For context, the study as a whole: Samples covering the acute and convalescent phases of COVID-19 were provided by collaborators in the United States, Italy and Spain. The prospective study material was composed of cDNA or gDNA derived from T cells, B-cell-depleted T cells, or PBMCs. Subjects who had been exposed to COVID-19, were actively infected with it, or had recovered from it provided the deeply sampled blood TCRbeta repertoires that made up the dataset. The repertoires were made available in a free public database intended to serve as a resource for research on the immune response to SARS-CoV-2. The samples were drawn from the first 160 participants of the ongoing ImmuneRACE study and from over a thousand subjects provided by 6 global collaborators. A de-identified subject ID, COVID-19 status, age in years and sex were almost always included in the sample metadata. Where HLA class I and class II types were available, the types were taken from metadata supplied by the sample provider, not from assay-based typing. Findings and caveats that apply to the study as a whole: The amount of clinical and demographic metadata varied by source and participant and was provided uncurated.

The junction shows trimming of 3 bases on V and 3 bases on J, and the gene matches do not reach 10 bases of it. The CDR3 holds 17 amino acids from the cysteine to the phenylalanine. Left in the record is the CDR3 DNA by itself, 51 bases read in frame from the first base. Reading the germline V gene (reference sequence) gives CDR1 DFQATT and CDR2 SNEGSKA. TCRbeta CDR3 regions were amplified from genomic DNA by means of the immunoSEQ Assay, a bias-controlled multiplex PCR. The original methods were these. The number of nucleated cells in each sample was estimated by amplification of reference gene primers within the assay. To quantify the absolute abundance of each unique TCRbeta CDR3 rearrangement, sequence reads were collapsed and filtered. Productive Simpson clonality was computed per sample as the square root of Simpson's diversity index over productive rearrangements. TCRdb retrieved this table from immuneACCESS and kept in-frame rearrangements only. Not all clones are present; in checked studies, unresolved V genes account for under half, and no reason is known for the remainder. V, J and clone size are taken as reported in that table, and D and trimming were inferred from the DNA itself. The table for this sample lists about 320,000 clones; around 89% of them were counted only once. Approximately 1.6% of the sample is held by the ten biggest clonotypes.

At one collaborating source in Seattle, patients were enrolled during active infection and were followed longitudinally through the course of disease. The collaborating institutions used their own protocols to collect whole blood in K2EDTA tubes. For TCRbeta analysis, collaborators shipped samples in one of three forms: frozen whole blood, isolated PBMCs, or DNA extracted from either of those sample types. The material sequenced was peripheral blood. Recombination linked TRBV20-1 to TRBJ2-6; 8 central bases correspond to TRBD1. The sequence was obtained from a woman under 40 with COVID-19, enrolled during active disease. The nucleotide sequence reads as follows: TGCAGTGCTAGTCCCCCGCAGGGGGCGGGTGGGGCCAACGTCCTGACTTTC. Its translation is CSASPPQGAGGANVLTF.